A selection of T cell receptor beta chains follows, all from one sample in a study of PD-1 blockade in classical Hodgkin lymphoma. Measured with immunoSEQ multiplex PCR; TCRdb has only the in-frame clones, and not every one. The table lists about 85,000 clones, approximately 91% of them singletons. The sample here was peripheral blood mononuclear cells (PBMCs), taken before the second cycle of nivolumab. The source is a human donor with classical Hodgkin lymphoma. The CDR3 runs from the conserved cysteine through the conserved F or W. The D gene is left open where the match is weak. Expanded clones get a size class; other rows say once, few or many, or leave the size out.

D	V	J	length	size	CDR3	DNA
TRBD2	TRBV10-3	TRBJ2-1	16	-	CATSAGSGSLYNEQFF	TGTGCCACCTCTGCGGGTAGCGGGAGCCTCTACAATGAGCAGTTCTTC
-	TRBV6-1	TRBJ2-2	14	-	CASIRGTNTGELFF	TGTGCCAGCATCCGAGGGACGAACACCGGGGAGCTGTTTTTT
-	TRBV30	TRBJ2-4	15	-	CAWSVAGGFVNIQYF	TGTGCCTGGAGTGTTGCAGGGGGGTTCGTAAACATTCAGTACTTC
TRBD2	TRBV4-2	TRBJ2-3	20	-	CASSMGLAGALTGGTDTQYF	TGTGCCAGCAGCATGGGACTAGCGGGAGCTCTAACTGGTGGGACAGATACGCAGTATTTT
-	TRBV27	TRBJ2-2	13	-	CASSSTSTGELFF	TGTGCCAGCAGTTCTACCTCCACCGGGGAGCTGTTTTTT
TRBD2	TRBV18	TRBJ2-3	17	-	CASSPKKSSGFTDTQYF	TGTGCCAGCTCACCTAAGAAGTCTAGCGGATTCACAGATACGCAGTATTTT
TRBD1	TRBV5-4	TRBJ2-3	15	-	CASSLGDRGADTQYF	TGTGCCAGCAGCTTGGGGGACAGGGGTGCAGATACGCAGTATTTT
-	TRBV5-1	TRBJ2-7	15	-	CASKHRVEGSYEQYF	TGCGCCAGCAAACACAGGGTTGAGGGCTCCTACGAGCAGTACTTC
-	TRBV5-1	TRBJ2-5	15	-	CASSLDRGVQETQYF	TGCGCCAGCAGCTTGGATAGGGGGGTCCAAGAGACCCAGTACTTC
TRBD1	TRBV5-4	TRBJ2-5	16	-	CASSLAGGRSQETQYF	TGTGCCAGCAGCTTGGCAGGGGGCCGTAGCCAAGAGACCCAGTACTTC
-	TRBV6-1	TRBJ1-2	13	once	CASSERINYGYTF	TGTGCCAGCAGTGAGCGGATTAACTATGGCTACACCTTC
TRBD2	TRBV11-2	TRBJ2-1	17	-	CASSPHSGTSGYNEQFF	TGTGCCAGCAGCCCACACTCTGGGACTAGCGGTTACAATGAGCAGTTCTTC
TRBD1	TRBV10-1	TRBJ2-1	15	-	CASSEYRTGDNEQFF	TGCGCCAGCAGTGAGTACCGGACAGGGGACAATGAGCAGTTCTTC
-	TRBV27	TRBJ2-7	16	-	CASSFGGISGSYEQYF	TGTGCCAGCAGTTTTGGGGGCATCTCGGGCTCCTACGAGCAGTACTTC
-	TRBV29-1	TRBJ2-5	16	-	CSVVSRGLASQETQYF	TGCAGCGTTGTGTCGCGGGGGCTAGCATCCCAAGAGACCCAGTACTTC
-	TRBV7-3	TRBJ2-1	14	-	CASTYGANGGEQFF	TGTGCCAGCACCTACGGGGCGAACGGGGGAGAGCAGTTCTTC
-	TRBV9	TRBJ2-5	15	-	CASSVGGRLQETQYF	TGTGCCAGCAGCGTCGGGGGTAGACTCCAAGAGACCCAGTACTTC
-	TRBV6-5	TRBJ1-4	14	-	CASRGSLFPEKLFF	TGTGCCAGCAGGGGCTCGCTGTTCCCTGAAAAACTGTTTTTT
-	TRBV6-1	TRBJ2-1	13	-	CASSAYVNNEQFF	TGTGCCAGCAGTGCTTACGTGAACAATGAGCAGTTCTTC
-	TRBV7-9	TRBJ2-7	13	-	CASSSRTVDEQYF	TGTGCCAGCAGCTCCCGGACAGTCGACGAGCAGTACTTC
-	TRBV7-6	TRBJ2-1	15	-	CASSLGPGLYNEQFF	TGTGCCAGCAGCTTAGGCCCAGGGTTATACAATGAGCAGTTCTTC
-	TRBV29-1	TRBJ1-2	15	-	CSVDGTDVAAFGYTF	TGCAGCGTCGATGGGACGGACGTGGCTGCGTTTGGCTACACCTTC
-	TRBV19	TRBJ2-3	13	-	CASSVSRTDTQYF	TGTGCCAGTAGTGTGTCCCGCACAGATACGCAGTATTTT
-	TRBV10-3	TRBJ2-2	12	-	CAIGGNTGELFF	TGTGCCATCGGCGGGAACACCGGGGAGCTGTTTTTT
TRBD1	TRBV6-5	TRBJ1-2	16	-	CASSSTRAGQASGYTF	TGTGCCAGCAGTTCGACGCGAGCGGGACAGGCCTCGGGCTACACCTTC
-	TRBV7-3	TRBJ1-1	13	-	CASSPGGNTEAFF	TGTGCCAGCAGTCCCGGGGGGAACACTGAAGCTTTCTTT
-	TRBV6-6	TRBJ2-3	12	-	CATKGSTDTQYF	TGTGCCACAAAAGGAAGCACAGATACGCAGTATTTT